The sequence of this T cell receptor beta chain was determined in a study of shared clonotypes between healthy human individuals. The data were produced by immunoSEQ multiplex PCR, yet TCRdb's version contains in-frame clones alone and is incomplete. This sample has 2 million to 3 million clones, with 80% to 95% found just once. The germline gives CDR1 LNHDA, CDR2 SQIVND (reference sequence). V was shortened by 7 bases and J by 8 bases, with 17 bases between the two germline ends. The CDR3 runs 14 residues. The sequencing input was naive CD4+ T cells from PBMCs. Subset of the sample: CD45RA+ positively selected. V gene TRBV19 combines with J gene TRBJ1-4; D might be TRBD1 (6 bases). This clonotype was sampled from a young man in good health. Some clones in this sample may be carry-over from other donors' samples. DNA for the CDR3: TGTGCCAGTATGGGGGCGGAGGCGCCCGAAAAACTGTTTTTT. Translating gives CASMGAEAPEKLFF.